This T cell receptor (beta chain) derives from a study of vaccination effects on CD4 cells after COVID-19. In the study overall: Each participant was given two doses of one vaccine (BNT162b2 or mRNA-1273).

Germline loops: CDR1 MNHEY, CDR2 SVGAGI. CDR3 size: 16 residues. V was clipped by 2 bases and J by 4 bases; unmatched bases: 7. This clone was seen more than once but under ten times. Its antigen is currently unknown. Study conclusions and caveats: Late post-vaccination samples showed marked contraction of infection- and vaccine-induced clones. Early post-infection timepoints were absent, and convalescent patients were few.

Repertoires were generated with immunoSEQ multiplex PCR, while TCRdb's copy carries only in-frame clones and drops some. The data contain some 24,000 clones, 76% of them singletons. Antigen-specific CD4+ T cells expanded by the ViraFEST assay with viral peptide pools were then sequenced. When around 9 days of culture had elapsed, CD4+ T cells were isolated. Nobody among the vaccine recipients had prior SARS-CoV-2 infection (nucleocapsid antibodies were negative). Half the medium was swapped for IL-2 medium on days 3 and 7. The chain combines TRBV6-5 with TRBJ1-2; 10 nucleotides line up with TRBD1. Sequenced here: CD4+ T cells from PBMCs cultured with HCoV-NL63 spike peptides, sampled before COVID-19 vaccination. The TCR sequence derives from a human donor who received a COVID-19 vaccine. The CDR3 loop reads CASSYVRTGGGYGYTF. DNA of the CDR3: TGTGCCAGCAGTTACGTCCGGACAGGGGGGGGCTATGGCTACACCTTC.